The 7 T cell receptor beta chains below were found in one sample sequenced in a study of T cells in localized non-small cell lung cancer. Some clones are missing from TCRdb's copy, which holds only in-frame ones; the method was immunoSEQ multiplex PCR. Here the sample spans tens of thousands of clones, roughly 80% being singletons. The sample was peripheral blood, taken before any cancer treatment. The receptors here all came from a woman aged 35 to 75 with stage I lung adenocarcinoma.

This chain connects TRBV6-5 to TRBJ2-7, with 7 bases fitting TRBD1. The CDR3 totals 14 residues. CDR1 MNHEY and CDR2 SVGAGI come from the germline V gene. J lost 2 bases, V lost 5 bases, and 6 bases had no gene match. CDR3 bases: TGTGCCAGCAGTACAGGGGAAGGCCCCTACGAGCAGTACTTC. It is translated as CASSTGEGPYEQYF.

This clone was recorded a few times. The V gene is TRBV5-1, the J gene TRBJ2-2; D is perhaps TRBD1 (6 bases). Germline V gives CDR1 SGHRS, CDR2 YFSETQ. The V end was cut by 1 base, the J end by 6 bases, with 13 bases between. The CDR3 has 15 residues. CDR3 DNA sequence: TGCGCCAGCAGCTTGAAGGGGGAATTGGCCGGGGAGCTGTTTTTT. It specifies CASSLKGELAGELFF.

V is TRBV10-3 and J is TRBJ2-3, with TRBD2 matching 12 bases. J was trimmed by 0 bases and V by 0 bases; bases with no gene match: 7. The CDR3 is 19 amino acids. CDR1 is ENHRY, CDR2 SYGVKD, per germline. CDR3 loop: CAISESWTSGASSTDTQYF. The CDR3 nucleotides read TGTGCCATCAGTGAGTCATGGACTAGCGGGGCCTCTAGCACAGATACGCAGTATTTT.

The chain recombines TRBV2 with TRBJ2-2; no firm D call. CDR3 size: 13 residues. V was clipped by 6 bases and J by 4 bases, with 9 bases between them. The germline CDR1 and CDR2 sequences are SNHLY and FYNNEI. CDR3 region: CASRASVTGELFF. The CDR3 DNA is TGTGCCAGCAGGGCAAGTGTCACCGGGGAGCTGTTTTTT. Filled out from reference TRBV2 and TRBJ2-2, the complete variable domain reads EPEVTQTPSHQVTQMGQEVILRCVPISNHLYFYWYRQILGQKVEFLVSFYNNEISEKSEIFDDQFSVERPDGSNFTLKIRSTKLEDSAMYFCASRASVTGELFFGEGSRLTVL.

The chain employs TRBV7-9 and TRBJ2-3, with D perhaps TRBD2 (7 bases). This CDR3 contains 16 residues. V lost 0 bases and J 4 bases, leaving 14 bases between the germline ends. Germline V CDR1 and CDR2: SEHNR, FQNEAQ (reference sequence). The CDR3 loop reads CASSLAGASGADTQYF. CDR3 in DNA: TGTGCCAGCAGCTTAGCGGGGGCTAGCGGCGCAGATACGCAGTATTTT.

The chain couples TRBV5-4 to TRBJ2-3; TRBD2 matches 7 bases. The CDR3 loop spans 17 amino acids. The germline V gene has CDR1 SGHNT and CDR2 YYREEE (reference sequence). V shed 1 base and J 1 base; nucleotides not matched to a gene: 9. This CDR3 reads CASSLLVARGGTDTQYF. In DNA form, the CDR3 reads TGTGCCAGCAGCTTGTTAGTAGCCCGGGGGGGCACAGATACGCAGTATTTT.

The chain uses TRBV9 and TRBJ2-6; D ambiguous. The V end was cut by 0 bases, the J end by 0 bases, with 10 bases between. The V gene's germline CDR1 is SGDLS and CDR2 YYNGEE. The CDR3 is made up of 17 amino acids. Here the CDR3 DNA reads TGTGCCAGCAGCGTAGGGGTCAGTTACTCTGGGGCCAACGTCCTGACTTTC. Translating it yields CASSVGVSYSGANVLTF.